A single sample gave rise to the 23 T cell receptor beta chains below, sequenced in a study of blood T cells in healthy people across ages. Together with a sample-barcoded 5' primer, a J-beta primer mix was included in a second PCR lasting about 6 to 11 cycles. TCRdb re-called the 5' RACE reads through MiXCR, storing one row per CDR3 protein. In the table there are about a million distinct CDR3 sequences, under 50% of which are singletons. Sequenced sample: blood. Every receptor here comes from a man aged 25-40 years in good health.

The chain joins TRBV20-1 to TRBJ2-3, with TRBD2 as a possible D gene (7 bases). Germline-derived CDR1 and CDR2 are DFQATT and SNEGSKA (reference sequence). V was shortened by 4 bases and J by 2 bases, with 16 bases between the two germline ends. There are 15 residues in the CDR3. The CDR3 region has the DNA TGCAGTGCTATCCCTGGTCGGGGGGCCACAGATACGCAGTATTTT. Translating gives CSAIPGRGATDTQYF.

The chain is built from TRBV27 and TRBJ2-5, with TRBD1 matching over 10 bases. After removal of 7 bases from V and 3 bases from J, the junction contained 8 bases not matched to a gene. CDR3 length: 15 residues. The germline V gene encodes CDR1 MNHEY and CDR2 SMNVEV (reference sequence). CDR3: CASTRFGTGEETQYF. The DNA for the CDR3 is TGTGCCAGCACCAGATTCGGGACAGGGGAAGAGACCCAGTACTTC.

This clonotype was observed a handful of times. The chain combines TRBV20-1 with TRBJ1-1, with TRBD1 as a possible D gene (5 bases). The CDR3 totals 12 residues. Per germline, CDR1 DFQATT and CDR2 SNEGSKA (reference sequence). Trimming removed 1 base from V and 7 bases from J, with 10 bases in between. Here the CDR3 DNA reads TGCAGTGCTAGAGGGGGGACCAATGAAGCTTTCTTT. It specifies CSARGGTNEAFF.

The chain couples TRBV29-1 to TRBJ2-1, with TRBD2 as a possible D gene (6 bases). This CDR3 comprises 13 residues. CDR1 SQVTM and CDR2 ANQGSEA come from the germline V gene. The V end was cut by 6 bases, the J end by 5 bases, with 14 bases between. Written as DNA, the CDR3 is TGCAGCGTCATGGACTGGGGGGACAATGAGCAGTTCTTC. Its translation is CSVMDWGDNEQFF.

The DNA of the CDR3 is TGTGCCAGCAGTTTGTACCCGACCGACAATGAGCAGTTCTTC. Its translation is CASSLYPTDNEQFF. The chain links TRBV27 to TRBJ2-1; D remains ambiguous. Trimming left V 3 bases short and J 5 bases short, with 11 bases between. This CDR3 is 14 amino acids long. Germline values: CDR1 MNHEY, CDR2 SMNVEV (reference sequence).

A few counts support this clonotype. The DNA of the CDR3 is TGCAGTGCTACCGAGGGCAGTCGGTATGAAAAACTGTTTTTT. This gives the protein CSATEGSRYEKLFF. The chain recombines TRBV20-1 with TRBJ1-4; D call uncertain. This CDR3 has 14 residues. The V end lost 4 bases, the J end lost 6 bases, and 15 bases lay between the germline ends. CDR1 is DFQATT, CDR2 SNEGSKA, per germline (reference sequence).

The chain joins TRBV29-1 to TRBJ1-4; D is undetermined. This CDR3 is built from 15 residues. Trimming pared 2 bases from V and 8 bases from J, leaving 18 bases between. Germline loops: CDR1 SQVTM, CDR2 ANQGSEA. This CDR3 is CSVELGSGPGEKLFF. CDR3 bases: TGCAGCGTTGAACTAGGGTCCGGACCGGGGGAAAAACTGTTTTTT. The whole variable domain, filled in from reference TRBV29-1 and TRBJ1-4, reads SAVISQKPSRDICQRGTSLTIQCQVDSQVTMMFWYRQQPGQSLTLIATANQGSEATYESGFVIDKFPISRPNLTFSTLTVSNMSPEDSSIYLCSVELGSGPGEKLFFGSGTQLSVL.

This clonotype has more than one count but fewer than ten. V usage is TRBV20-1 and J usage is TRBJ1-2; 7 nucleotides agree with TRBD1. Germline V lookup: CDR1 DFQATT, CDR2 SNEGSKA (reference sequence). The junction had 7 bases not matched to a gene; V was cut back by 0 bases and J by 3 bases. The CDR3 spans 15 residues. The DNA of the CDR3 is TGCAGTGCTAGAGATGGAGGGACAGAATACTATGGCTACACCTTC. It yields the protein CSARDGGTEYYGYTF.

This chain's CDR3 is CSARDRRASYEQYF. As DNA, the CDR3 is TGCAGTGCTAGAGATCGGCGGGCGTCCTACGAGCAGTACTTC. This chain links TRBV20-1 with TRBJ2-7; perhaps TRBD2 as D (5 bases). Germline V lookup: CDR1 DFQATT, CDR2 SNEGSKA (reference sequence). The CDR3 has 14 amino acids. V was clipped by 0 bases and J by 1 base, with 10 bases between them.

The chain is built from TRBV12-3 or TRBV12-4 and TRBJ2-7; D is possibly TRBD1 (5 bases). The CDR3 has 14 residues. Trimming took off 2 bases at V and 5 bases at J, with 13 bases between the two ends. CDR3 sequence (DNA): TGTGCCAGCAGTTTATCAGGGTGGCTTGACGAGCAGTACTTC. Translating gives CASSLSGWLDEQYF.

This chain links TRBV12-3 or TRBV12-4 with TRBJ2-1, with 10 bases that match TRBD2. The CDR3 runs 16 residues. After removal of 4 bases from V and 7 bases from J, the junction contained 10 bases not matched to a gene. The CDR3 region has the DNA TGTGCCAGCAGTTCCCTCAGCGGGGGGGCTGGAAATGAGCAGTTCTTC. It yields the protein CASSSLSGGAGNEQFF.

The rearrangement joins TRBV5-1 to TRBJ1-4; D possibly corresponds to TRBD1 (6 bases). There are 16 residues in the CDR3. The germline V and J ends were trimmed by 1 base and 4 bases, with 14 bases remaining between them. Germline CDR1 SGHRS, CDR2 YFSETQ. As DNA, the CDR3 is TGCGCCAGCAGCTTGCCGGCTACAGGGTTTAATGAAAAACTGTTTTTT. Its translation is CASSLPATGFNEKLFF.

This clonotype was found a few times. One base away lies a much larger clone, so this may be a sequencing read error. The genes are TRBV20-1 and TRBJ2-3; 9 nucleotides line up with TRBD2. The CDR3 sequence is 13 residues long. The germline V gene has CDR1 DFQATT and CDR2 SNEGSKA (reference sequence). V was pared by 1 base and J by 4 bases, with 0 bases of the junction left unmatched. CDR3 in DNA: TGCAGTGCTAGAGGACTAGCGGCAGATACGCAGTATTTT. Its translation: CSARGLAADTQYF.

This clonotype was observed a handful of times. The gene calls are TRBV3-1 and TRBJ2-7; D is unclear. V was trimmed by 8 bases and J by 0 bases, leaving 11 bases between them. This CDR3 has 13 residues. Germline lookup yields CDR1 LGHDT and CDR2 YNNKEL (reference sequence). The CDR3 protein is CASCDWGSYEQYF. DNA for the CDR3: TGTGCCAGCTGCGATTGGGGCTCCTACGAGCAGTACTTC.

The chain recombines TRBV7-6 with TRBJ1-6, with unresolved D. Trimming shortened V by 5 bases and J by 2 bases, and 7 bases separated the two germline ends. Per germline, CDR1 SGHVS and CDR2 FNYEAQ. The CDR3 length is 14 residues. CDR3 nucleotide sequence: TGTGCCAGCAGCCCACTGGCCTATAATTCACCCCTCCACTTT. This sequence encodes CASSPLAYNSPLHF. The whole variable domain, remainder taken from reference TRBV7-6 and TRBJ1-6, is GAGVSQSPRYKVTKRGQDVALRCDPISGHVSLYWYRQALGQGPEFLTYFNYEAQQDKSGLPNDRFSAERPEGSISTLTIQRTEQRDSAMYRCASSPLAYNSPLHFGNGTRLTVT.

In this sample, this clonotype turned up a few times. V gene TRBV20-1 combines with J gene TRBJ2-1, with 8 positions matching TRBD2. J was trimmed by 4 bases and V by 0 bases; bases with no gene match: 8. Germline assignment: CDR1 DFQATT and CDR2 SNEGSKA (reference sequence). This CDR3 has 16 residues. The chain's CDR3 is CSARDQRGSLYNEQFF. The CDR3, as DNA: TGCAGTGCTAGAGATCAGCGGGGGTCCCTGTACAATGAGCAGTTCTTC.

This chain connects TRBV5-1 to TRBJ2-3; the D is unclear. Trimming took 4 bases from V and 8 from J, leaving 11 bases between them. Germline assignment: CDR1 SGHRS and CDR2 YFSETQ. The length of the CDR3 is 12 residues. The CDR3 spells CASSRSSSTQYF. For the CDR3, the DNA is TGCGCCAGCAGCAGGTCCTCTAGTACGCAGTATTTT.

This chain uses TRBV5-1 with TRBJ2-5; 7 bases agree with TRBD2. The germline V gene has CDR1 SGHRS and CDR2 YFSETQ. CDR3 size: 16 residues. V was pared by 1 base and J by 3 bases, with 9 bases of the junction left unmatched. Here the CDR3 reads CASSLMPGGREETQYF. CDR3 DNA: TGCGCCAGCAGCTTGATGCCGGGGGGAAGGGAAGAGACCCAGTACTTC.

Ten or more counts support this clonotype. This chain connects TRBV7-9 to TRBJ2-1; D is possibly TRBD1 or TRBD2 (5 bases each). The length of the CDR3 is 14 residues. The V gene's germline CDR1 is SEHNR and CDR2 FQNEAQ (reference sequence). V gave up 5 bases and J gave up 2 bases, with 10 bases separating them. For the CDR3, the DNA is TGTGCCAGCAGCGGGACGGATACCTACAATGAGCAGTTCTTC. This gives the protein CASSGTDTYNEQFF.

The chain couples TRBV29-1 to TRBJ1-1; D is unclear. CDR3 length equals 11 residues. Germline V gene lookup returns CDR1 SQVTM and CDR2 ANQGSEA. V lost 3 bases, J lost 5 bases, and 7 bases lay in between. This CDR3 reads CSVDPGTEAFF. As DNA, the CDR3 is TGCAGCGTTGATCCCGGGACTGAAGCTTTCTTT.

The J gene is TRBJ2-4, the V gene TRBV6-5; 7 bases match TRBD1. The assigned J gene may be wrong: the sequence end matches TRBJ2-7 better. The CDR3 extends over 13 amino acids. Germline V gene sequence: CDR1 MNHEY, CDR2 SVGAGI. The CDR3 reads CASRTPGQSEQYF. The CDR3 DNA is TGTGCCAGCAGAACACCGGGACAGAGCGAGCAGTACTTC.

This clonotype showed up just a few times. The chain joins TRBV13 to TRBJ1-3; maybe TRBD1 (5 bases). CDR3 size: 14 residues. Germline CDR1 reads PRHDT; CDR2 reads FYEKMQ (reference sequence). The V end lost 4 bases, the J end lost 3 bases, and 10 bases lay between the germline ends. CDR3 sequence: CASSSQGVGNTIYF. The CDR3 region has the DNA TGTGCCAGCAGCTCCCAGGGTGTTGGAAACACCATATATTTT.

J is TRBJ2-7 and V is TRBV20-1, with TRBD1 as a possible D gene (5 bases). Trimming shortened V by 3 bases and J by 1 base, and 16 bases separated the two germline ends. The CDR3 loop spans 15 amino acids. Per the germline V gene, CDR1 is DFQATT and CDR2 is SNEGSKA (reference sequence). DNA of the CDR3: TGCAGTGCTAGTATCCAGGGAAAGGTATCCTACGAGCAGTACTTC. Its translation: CSASIQGKVSYEQYF.